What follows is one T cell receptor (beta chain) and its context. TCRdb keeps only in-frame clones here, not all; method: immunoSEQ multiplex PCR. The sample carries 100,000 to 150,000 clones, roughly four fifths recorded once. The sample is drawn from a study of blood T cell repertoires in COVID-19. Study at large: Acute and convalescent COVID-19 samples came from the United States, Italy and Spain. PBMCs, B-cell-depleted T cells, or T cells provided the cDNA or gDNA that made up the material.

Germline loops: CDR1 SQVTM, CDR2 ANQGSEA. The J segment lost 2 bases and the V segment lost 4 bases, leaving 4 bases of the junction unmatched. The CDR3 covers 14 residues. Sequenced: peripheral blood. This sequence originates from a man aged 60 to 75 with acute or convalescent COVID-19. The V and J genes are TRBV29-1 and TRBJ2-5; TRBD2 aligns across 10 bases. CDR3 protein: CSVVLAGRQETQYF. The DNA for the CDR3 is TGCAGCGTTGTACTAGCGGGGAGGCAAGAGACCCAGTACTTC.